The clone carrying this T cell receptor beta chain was seen a few times. Its antigen is unidentified. The data derive from a study of T cell repertoires in cytomegalovirus infection. TCRdb fed the reads into MiXCR, producing one record per CDR3 protein. The data show some 940,000 distinct CDR3 sequences, with approximately 32% seen just once and around an eighth held by the top ten. CDR3 length: 16 residues. Germline assignment: CDR1 MGHRA and CDR2 YSYEKL. The V segment lost 8 bases and the J segment 6 bases; nucleotides outside the gene matches: 11. The V and J genes are TRBV4-1 and TRBJ2-2; TRBD1 matches at 11 bases. Sequencing used cultured CD8+ T cells from PBMCs, obtained from culture after CMV antigen stimulation. The TCR was taken from a human donor in good health (CMV status not recorded). Some clones in this sample may be carry-over from other donors' samples. The CDR3 protein is CASAGQGEFGSGELFF. CDR3 DNA sequence: TGCGCCAGCGCGGGACAGGGGGAATTTGGATCCGGGGAGCTGTTTTTT.